These T cell receptor beta chains were read from a single sample in a study of human T cells and chemical hapten exposure. TCRdb itself ran the RACE reads through MiXCR, one entry per CDR3 protein. The data show approximately 90,000 distinct CDR3 sequences, with 6.5% to 10% seen just once and just over 2.5% held by the top ten. The starting material was whole blood, obtained in connection with sensitization to the hapten diphenylcyclopropenone (DPC). Receptor source: a man aged 40-49 years with alopecia areata. Some clones in this sample may be carry-over from other donors' samples. Each CDR3 is given with its conserved first and last residue. The D gene is left open where the match is weak. The listing skips clone size in some rows; elsewhere it reads once, few, many or a size class.

cdr3_aa: CASSQLATTGGTQYF
cdr3_nt: TGTGCCAGCAGCCAACTAGCTACTACCGGGGGGACCCAGTACTTC
v_call: TRBV7-2
d_call: .
clone_size: .
j_call: TRBJ2-5

cdr3_aa: CATSRDFISEQYF
cdr3_nt: TGTGCCACCAGCAGAGATTTTATTAGCGAGCAGTACTTC
v_call: TRBV15
d_call: .
clone_size: .
j_call: TRBJ2-7

cdr3_aa: CASSLFAGSYEQYF
cdr3_nt: TGTGCCAGCAGCTTATTCGCAGGCTCCTACGAGCAGTACTTC
v_call: TRBV11-2
d_call: .
clone_size: few
j_call: TRBJ2-7

cdr3_aa: CASSLSLGAIHLPKNIQYF
cdr3_nt: TGTGCCAGCAGCTTATCCTTAGGGGCGATCCATTTACCCAAAAACATTCAGTACTTC
v_call: TRBV7-9
d_call: .
clone_size: many
j_call: TRBJ2-4

cdr3_aa: CASSRTLETQYF
cdr3_nt: TGTGCCAGCAGTCGAACCTTAGAGACCCAGTACTTC
v_call: TRBV12-3/TRBV12-4
d_call: .
clone_size: .
j_call: TRBJ2-5

cdr3_aa: CASSRAGRGPNEQFF
cdr3_nt: TGTGCCAGCAGCCGGGCGGGGAGGGGGCCCAATGAGCAGTTCTTC
v_call: TRBV12-3/TRBV12-4
d_call: .
clone_size: .
j_call: TRBJ2-1

cdr3_aa: CASSFSGRNSPLHF
cdr3_nt: TGTGCCAGCAGCTTTAGCGGGCGGAATTCACCCCTCCACTTT
v_call: TRBV5-6
d_call: .
clone_size: few
j_call: TRBJ1-6

cdr3_aa: CASRDGSSVF
cdr3_nt: TGTGCCAGCAGGGATGGGTCTTCGGTCTTT
v_call: TRBV6-2/TRBV6-3
d_call: .
clone_size: few
j_call: TRBJ1-1

cdr3_aa: CSVLWLAFNNEQFF
cdr3_nt: TGCAGCGTTCTTTGGCTAGCTTTTAACAATGAGCAGTTCTTC
v_call: TRBV29-1
d_call: .
clone_size: many
j_call: TRBJ2-1

cdr3_aa: CASRSLGGSSPLHF
cdr3_nt: TGTGCCAGCAGGTCCCTGGGTGGGAGTTCACCCCTCCACTTT
v_call: TRBV6-5
d_call: .
clone_size: few
j_call: TRBJ1-6

cdr3_aa: CSVEGGLAGGPGQYF
cdr3_nt: TGCAGCGTTGAAGGTGGGCTAGCGGGAGGGCCCGGGCAGTACTTC
v_call: TRBV29-1
d_call: TRBD2
clone_size: many
j_call: TRBJ2-7

cdr3_aa: CAWSFGQKNTEAFF
cdr3_nt: TGTGCCTGGAGTTTCGGACAGAAGAACACTGAAGCTTTCTTT
v_call: TRBV30
d_call: .
clone_size: many
j_call: TRBJ1-1

cdr3_aa: CASSQDRGVRTEAFF
cdr3_nt: TGTGCCAGCAGCCAAGATAGAGGGGTTCGGACTGAAGCTTTCTTT
v_call: TRBV14
d_call: .
clone_size: many
j_call: TRBJ1-1